This TCR beta chain was obtained from a study of OX40 agonist ivuxolimab in advanced cancers. As for the study in general: An anti-OX40 (CD134) antibody with agonistic activity, ivuxolimab, was administered to patients. Patients were roughly 81% male with ages roughly 20 to 85, mean roughly 55. Whole-study findings and limits: Expansion of clones was among the lowest in partial responders at 0.1-3.0 mg/kg. In the expanded peripheral T cells, antigen specificity was never determined.

Losses at the gene ends were 3 bases for V and 2 bases for J; bases not matched to a gene: 5. Germline CDR1 reads SGHRS; CDR2 reads YFSETQ. The CDR3 consists of 15 residues. Assay used: immunoSEQ multiplex PCR; TCRdb lists only in-frame clones, some missing. The sample has about 100,000 clones; around nine tenths are singletons. As for this clone: Its target is unknown.

The TCR comes from an adult with an advanced solid tumor such as melanoma, head and neck, liver or kidney cancer. The V call is TRBV5-1, the J call TRBJ1-1; 9 nucleotides match TRBD1. This specimen was CD4+ or CD8+ T cells sorted from blood, taken in a trial of the OX40 agonist ivuxolimab. CDR3 DNA: TGCGCCAGCAGCTCGCAACAGGGGGCCAACACTGAAGCTTTCTTT. Protein product: CASSSQQGANTEAFF.